The T cell receptor beta chain described here comes from a study of T cell clusters in autoimmune cytopenias. Across the whole study: A median age of around 63 years and mean of approximately 50 years characterized healthy donor controls.

TRB amplification used 200 to 250 ng of peripheral blood genomic DNA. Multiplex touch-down PCR amplified TRB using TRB-A and TRB-B pools in one tube. TCRdb reprocessed the multiplex PCR reads and keeps a single row for each CDR3 protein, giving no DNA. The sample totals about 4,500 distinct CDR3 sequences. CDR1 and CDR2 from the germline V gene are ENHRY and SYGVKD. The CDR3 extends over 14 amino acids. Overall study results and limits: TRB repertoire shifts in secondary cytopenia and chronic lymphocytic leukemia mostly reflected lymphoma, not autoimmunity.

As regards this clonotype: Its antigen is still unknown.

These records were also assigned to another study, of T cell repertoires in aging, cancer and after chemotherapy. Per that paper: Compared with age-matched healthy donors, untreated hematological or solid cancer patients showed higher blood TCR clonality. In each cancer cohort, median generation probability increased across chemotherapy, suggesting thymic output rebounded.

This chain joins TRBV10-3 and TRBJ1-5; without DNA, the TCRdb call of TRBD1 cannot be checked. This clonotype was obtained from a human donor in good health. The sequenced material came from peripheral blood. CDR3 amino acids: CAISDQGGNQPQHF.